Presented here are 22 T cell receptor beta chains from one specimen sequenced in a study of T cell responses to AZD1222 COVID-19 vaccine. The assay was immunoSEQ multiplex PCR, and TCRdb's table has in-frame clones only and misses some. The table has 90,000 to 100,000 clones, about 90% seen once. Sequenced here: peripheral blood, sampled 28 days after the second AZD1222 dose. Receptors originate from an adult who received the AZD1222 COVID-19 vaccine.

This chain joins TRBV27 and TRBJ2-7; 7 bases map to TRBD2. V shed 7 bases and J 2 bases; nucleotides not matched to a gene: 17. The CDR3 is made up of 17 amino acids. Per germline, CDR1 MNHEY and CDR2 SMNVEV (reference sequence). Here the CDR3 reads CASTVQWLSGTPYEQYF. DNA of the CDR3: TGTGCCAGCACCGTACAGTGGCTAAGCGGGACCCCCTACGAGCAGTACTTC.

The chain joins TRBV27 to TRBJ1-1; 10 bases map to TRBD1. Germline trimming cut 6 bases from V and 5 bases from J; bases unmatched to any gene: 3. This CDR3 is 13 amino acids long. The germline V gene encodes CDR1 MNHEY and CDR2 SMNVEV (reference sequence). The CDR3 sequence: CASRGTGETEAFF. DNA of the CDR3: TGTGCCAGCAGGGGGACAGGGGAGACTGAAGCTTTCTTT.

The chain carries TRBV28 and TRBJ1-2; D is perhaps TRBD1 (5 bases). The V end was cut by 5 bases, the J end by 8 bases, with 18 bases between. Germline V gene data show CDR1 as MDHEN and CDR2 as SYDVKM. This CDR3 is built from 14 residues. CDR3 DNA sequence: TGTGCCAGCAGTCCCGCGGGGCCAGTCGGCGGCTACACCTTC. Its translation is CASSPAGPVGGYTF.

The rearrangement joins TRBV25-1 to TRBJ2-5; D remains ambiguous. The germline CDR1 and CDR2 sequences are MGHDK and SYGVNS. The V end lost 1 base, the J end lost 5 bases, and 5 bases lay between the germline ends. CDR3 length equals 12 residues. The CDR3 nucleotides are TGTGCCAGCAGTGAATTAGGGGAGACCCAGTACTTC. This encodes CASSELGETQYF.

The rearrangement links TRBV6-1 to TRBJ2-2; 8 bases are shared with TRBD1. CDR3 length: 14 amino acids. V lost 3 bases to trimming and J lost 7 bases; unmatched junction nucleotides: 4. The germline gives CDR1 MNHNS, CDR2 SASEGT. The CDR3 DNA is TGTGCCAGCAGTGACAGGGGGCAAAGCGGGGAGCTGTTTTTT. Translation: CASSDRGQSGELFF.

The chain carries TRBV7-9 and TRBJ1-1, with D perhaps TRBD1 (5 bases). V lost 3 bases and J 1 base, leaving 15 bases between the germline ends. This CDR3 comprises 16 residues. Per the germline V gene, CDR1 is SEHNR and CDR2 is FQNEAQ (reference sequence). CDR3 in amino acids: CASSFTRRGGNTEAFF. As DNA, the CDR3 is TGTGCCAGCAGCTTTACCCGCCGGGGGGGGAACACTGAAGCTTTCTTT.

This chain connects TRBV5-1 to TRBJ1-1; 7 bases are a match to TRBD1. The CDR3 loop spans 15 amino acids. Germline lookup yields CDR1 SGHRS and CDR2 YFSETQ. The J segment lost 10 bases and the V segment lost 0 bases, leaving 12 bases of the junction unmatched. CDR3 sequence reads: CASSLDRGLRRGAFF. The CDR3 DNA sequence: TGCGCCAGCAGCTTGGACAGGGGATTGCGGCGGGGAGCTTTCTTT.

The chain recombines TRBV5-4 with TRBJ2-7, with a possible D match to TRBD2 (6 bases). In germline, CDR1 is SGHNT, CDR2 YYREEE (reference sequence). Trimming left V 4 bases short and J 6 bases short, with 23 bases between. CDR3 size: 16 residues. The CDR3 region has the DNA TGTGCCAGCAGCATTGAGTGGCAGGGAGGACTCCGCGAGCAGTACTTC. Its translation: CASSIEWQGGLREQYF. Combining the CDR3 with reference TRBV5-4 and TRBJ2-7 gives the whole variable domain ETGVTQSPTHLIKTRGQQVTLRCSSQSGHNTVSWYQQALGQGPQFIFQYYREEENGRGNFPPRFSGLQFPNYSSELNVNALELDDSALYLCASSIEWQGGLREQYFGPGTRLTVT.

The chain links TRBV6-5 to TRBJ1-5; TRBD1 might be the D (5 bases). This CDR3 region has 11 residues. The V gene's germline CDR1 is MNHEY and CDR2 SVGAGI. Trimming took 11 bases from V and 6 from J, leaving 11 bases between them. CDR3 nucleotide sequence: TGTGCCTCGGGGGAAGCTCAGCCCCAGCATTTT. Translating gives CASGEAQPQHF.

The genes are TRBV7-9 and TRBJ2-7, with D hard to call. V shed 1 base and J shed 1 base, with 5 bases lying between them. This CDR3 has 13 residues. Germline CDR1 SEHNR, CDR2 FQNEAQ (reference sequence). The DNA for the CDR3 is TGTGCCAGCAGCTTAGAGAGGTCCTACGAGCAGTACTTC. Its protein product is CASSLERSYEQYF.

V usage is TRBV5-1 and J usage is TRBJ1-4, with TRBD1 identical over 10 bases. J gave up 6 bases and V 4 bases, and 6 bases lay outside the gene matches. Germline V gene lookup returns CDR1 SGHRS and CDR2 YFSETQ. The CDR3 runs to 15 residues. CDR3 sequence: CASSGDRGLDEKLFF. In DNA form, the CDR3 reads TGCGCCAGCAGCGGTGACAGGGGGCTTGATGAAAAACTGTTTTTT.

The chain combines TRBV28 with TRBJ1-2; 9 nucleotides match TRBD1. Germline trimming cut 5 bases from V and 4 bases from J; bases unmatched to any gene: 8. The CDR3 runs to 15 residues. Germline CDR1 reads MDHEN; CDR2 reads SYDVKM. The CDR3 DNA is TGTGCCAGCAGTCCGGGACAGGGACGGTCCTATGGCTACACCTTC. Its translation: CASSPGQGRSYGYTF.

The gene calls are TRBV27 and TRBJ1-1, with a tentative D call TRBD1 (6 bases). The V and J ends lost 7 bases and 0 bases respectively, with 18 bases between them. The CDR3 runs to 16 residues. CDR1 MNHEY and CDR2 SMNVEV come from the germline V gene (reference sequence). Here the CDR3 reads CASKATGTIMNTEAFF. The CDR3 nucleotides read TGTGCCAGCAAAGCGACAGGAACTATCATGAACACTGAAGCTTTCTTT.

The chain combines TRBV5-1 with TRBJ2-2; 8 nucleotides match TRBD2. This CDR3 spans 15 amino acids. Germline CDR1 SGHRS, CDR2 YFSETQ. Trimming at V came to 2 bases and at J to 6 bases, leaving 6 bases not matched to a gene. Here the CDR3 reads CASSFGAGAPGELFF. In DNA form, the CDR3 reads TGCGCCAGCAGCTTTGGAGCGGGAGCTCCCGGGGAGCTGTTTTTT.

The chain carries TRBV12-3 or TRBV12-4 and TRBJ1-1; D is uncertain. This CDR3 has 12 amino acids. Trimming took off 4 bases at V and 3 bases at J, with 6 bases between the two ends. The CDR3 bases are TGTGCCAGCAGTTACAGCTACACTGAAGCTTTCTTT. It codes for CASSYSYTEAFF.

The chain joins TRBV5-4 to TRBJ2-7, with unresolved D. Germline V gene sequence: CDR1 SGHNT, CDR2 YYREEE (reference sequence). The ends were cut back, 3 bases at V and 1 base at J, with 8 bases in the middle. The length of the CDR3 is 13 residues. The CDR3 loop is CASSSPNSYEQYF. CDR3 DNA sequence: TGTGCCAGCAGCTCCCCCAATTCCTACGAGCAGTACTTC.

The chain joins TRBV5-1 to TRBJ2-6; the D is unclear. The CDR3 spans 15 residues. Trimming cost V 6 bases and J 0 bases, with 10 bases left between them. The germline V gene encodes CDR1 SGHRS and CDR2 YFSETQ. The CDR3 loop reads CASKATTSGANVLTF. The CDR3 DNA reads TGCGCCAGCAAGGCAACTACCTCTGGGGCCAACGTCCTGACTTTC.

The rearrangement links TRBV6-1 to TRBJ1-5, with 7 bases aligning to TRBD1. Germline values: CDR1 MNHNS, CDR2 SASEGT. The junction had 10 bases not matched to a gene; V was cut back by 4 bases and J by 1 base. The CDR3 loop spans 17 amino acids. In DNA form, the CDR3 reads TGTGCCAGCAGTGGGGGGCGGACAGGTACAAGCAATCAGCCCCAGCATTTT. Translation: CASSGGRTGTSNQPQHF.

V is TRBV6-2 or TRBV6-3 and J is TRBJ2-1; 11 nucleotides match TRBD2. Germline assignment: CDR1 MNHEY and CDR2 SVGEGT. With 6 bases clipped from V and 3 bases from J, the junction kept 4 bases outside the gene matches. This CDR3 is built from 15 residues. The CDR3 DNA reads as TGTGCCAGCAGCTGGGGACTAGCGGACTACAATGAGCAGTTCTTC. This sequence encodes CASSWGLADYNEQFF.

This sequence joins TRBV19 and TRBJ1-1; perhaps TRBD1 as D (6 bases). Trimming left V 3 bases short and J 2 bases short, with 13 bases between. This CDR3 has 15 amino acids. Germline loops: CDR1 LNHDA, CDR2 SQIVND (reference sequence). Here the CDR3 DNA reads TGTGCCAGTAGTATCAACGGACAGCCAAACACTGAAGCTTTCTTT. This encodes CASSINGQPNTEAFF. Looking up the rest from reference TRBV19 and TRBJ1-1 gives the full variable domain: DGGITQSPKYLFRKEGQNVTLSCEQNLNHDAMYWYRQDPGQGLRLIYYSQIVNDFQKGDIAEGYSVSREKKESFPLTVTSAQKNPTAFYLCASSINGQPNTEAFFGQGTRLTVV.

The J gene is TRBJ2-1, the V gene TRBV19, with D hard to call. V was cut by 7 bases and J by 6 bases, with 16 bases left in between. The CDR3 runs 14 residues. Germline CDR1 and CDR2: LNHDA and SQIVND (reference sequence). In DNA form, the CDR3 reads TGTGCCAGTACCCTCAGCTCGGCTATCAATGAGCAGTTCTTC. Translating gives CASTLSSAINEQFF.

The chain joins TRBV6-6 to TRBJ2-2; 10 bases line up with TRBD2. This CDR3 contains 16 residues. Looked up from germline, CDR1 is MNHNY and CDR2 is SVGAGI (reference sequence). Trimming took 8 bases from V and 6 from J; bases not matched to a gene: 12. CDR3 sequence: CASRLAGGHIAGELFF. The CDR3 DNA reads TGTGCCAGCCGACTAGCGGGTGGGCATATCGCCGGGGAGCTGTTTTTT.